This T cell receptor (beta chain) is from a study of OX40 agonist ivuxolimab in advanced cancers. As for the study more broadly: Ivuxolimab was an agonistic, fully human IgG2 monoclonal antibody directed against OX40 (CD134), a costimulatory receptor. Intravenous ivuxolimab was administered to patients every 2 weeks at six dose levels: 0.01, 0.1, 0.3, 1.5, 3 and 10 mg/kg. Among the approximately 54 dose-escalation patients, about 19 had hepatocellular carcinoma, around 15 melanoma, 9 renal cell carcinoma and 9 head and neck cancer. A male proportion of roughly 80% and a mean age of approximately 55 years, ranging from 23 to 79, were recorded for the dose-escalation cohort. Prior anti-PD-1, anti-PD-L1 or anti-CTLA-4 therapy was permitted, and checkpoint inhibitors had been received by about 44% of dose-escalation patients. Partial responses were achieved by three dose-escalation patients, of whom one had hepatocellular carcinoma and two had cutaneous melanoma. Peripheral TCRbeta sequencing aimed to test whether ivuxolimab altered TCR sequence diversity and caused clonal T-cell expansion. The paper reports the monotherapy dose-escalation portion (N ≈ 50 patients) of the phase I ivuxolimab trial. The paper's findings and limits, for the study overall: Low levels of normalized T-cell clonal expansion were also shown by some nonresponding patients. Partial responders in the 0.1-3.0 mg/kg groups had among the lowest normalized peripheral clonal expansion, especially among CD8+ T cells. The antigen specificity of the clonally expanded peripheral T cells was not determined. At doses of 0.1 to 3.0 mg/kg, clonal expansion of both CD4+ and CD8+ blood T cells was observed from baseline to week 6. On average, CD8+ T cells showed more expanded clones than CD4+ T cells after ivuxolimab.

Genomic DNA was isolated from the sorted cells so that the TCRbeta CDR3 region could be sequenced. TCRbeta CDR3 regions were sequenced using the immunoSEQ Assay. This is the immuneACCESS table as TCRdb keeps it, with only in-frame sequences that have V and J called. A part of the clones is gone; compared with another copy, unresolved V genes explain less than half, and the rest is unexplained. This sample holds some 97,000 clones; 90% were observed only once. Of the sample, roughly 0.17% is held by the ten largest clones. Remarks on this clone: The clone's antigen remains unknown. It has no much larger one-base neighbor in the sample; base qualities were not kept.

V is cut back by 7 bases and J by 6 bases, with 11 bases in the junction unmatched. The CDR3, from cysteine to phenylalanine, totals 16 residues. The kept DNA is CDR3 alone, 48 bases in frame from the first base. Per the germline V gene (reference sequence), LNHDA is the CDR1 and SQIVND is the CDR2. Patients with a history of autoimmune disease or receiving systemic immunosuppression were excluded from the trial. Peripheral blood for TCR sequencing was collected from all dose cohorts at baseline, on cycle 4 day 1, and on cycle 7 day 1. Samples came from an open-label, multicenter, first-in-human phase I dose-escalation trial of ivuxolimab. Adults with locally advanced or metastatic melanoma, renal cell carcinoma, hepatocellular carcinoma or head and neck squamous cell carcinoma were enrolled in the trial. Before TCR sequencing, CD4+ T cells and CD8+ T cells from peripheral blood were sorted into separate populations.

The sequence derives from an adult with an advanced solid tumor such as melanoma, head and neck, liver or kidney cancer. The input for sequencing was CD4+ or CD8+ T cells sorted from blood, taken in a trial of the OX40 agonist ivuxolimab. The chain is made from TRBV19 and TRBJ1-6, with 8 middle bases fitting TRBD1. The CDR3 reads as follows: CASTPGAGGFNSPLHF. The DNA sequence follows: TGTGCCAGTACCCCCGGGGCAGGGGGCTTTAATTCACCCCTCCACTTT.